This record covers a single T cell receptor beta chain. Its antigen remains unidentified. The data stem from a study of PD-L1 blockade in urothelial cancer. Overall study context: It was at 3 weeks (second dose) and 6 weeks after treatment start that blood was analyzed. Broader study findings: Durable-benefit patients expanded tumor-associated blood clones more at 3 weeks.

The CDR3 has 13 amino acids. V lost 2 bases and J lost 8, with 12 bases in between. Germline CDR1 is MNHNS and CDR2 is SASEGT. Into every PCR, synthetic TCR analog templates were spiked. Method: immunoSEQ multiplex PCR; TCRdb's copy keeps in-frame clones and lacks some. The sample includes under 120,000 clones, around 85% seen only once; the top ten take around 2.4%. This chain joins TRBV6-1 and TRBJ1-2; D is unresolved. The source was PBMCs, collected around atezolizumab (anti-PD-L1) treatment. This sequence originates from a man between 50 and 59 years old with urothelial cancer. CDR3 region: CASSELQVGGYTF. Here the CDR3 DNA reads TGTGCCAGCAGTGAACTTCAGGTGGGCGGCTACACCTTC.